The 24 T cell receptor beta chains below were found in one sample sequenced in a study of T-cell reconstitution after alpha-beta-depleted transplantation in children. The authors prepared the TCRbeta library with unique molecular identifiers. A single record per CDR3 protein comes from TCRdb applying MiXCR to the PCR reads. This table has about 610,000 distinct CDR3 sequences, over 9.5% appearing once. The source material was PBMCs from the stem cell graft donor, sampled from the stem cell graft. The receptors derive from a human donor who donated a stem cell graft to a child with acute myeloid leukemia.

The sample holds many counts of this clonotype. The V gene is TRBV6-1, the J gene TRBJ1-1; D gene unclear. Trimming took off 8 bases at V and 0 bases at J, with 13 bases between the two ends. The germline V gene encodes CDR1 MNHNS and CDR2 SASEGT. The CDR3 consists of 14 residues. The CDR3 sequence: CASSPGTVNTEAFF. The CDR3 DNA follows: TGTGCCAGCTCACCGGGCACAGTGAACACTGAAGCTTTCTTT.

The table lists this clonotype with many counts. The chain joins TRBV20-1 to TRBJ2-5; D is unclear. This CDR3 has 13 amino acids. The V end was cut by 4 bases, the J end by 2 bases, with 11 bases between. Looked up from germline, CDR1 is DFQATT and CDR2 is SNEGSKA (reference sequence). CDR3 nucleotide sequence: TGCAGTGCTACAACCCCCACACAAGAGACCCAGTACTTC. Translated, it gives CSATTPTQETQYF.

The chain recombines TRBV18 with TRBJ2-7; perhaps TRBD1 as D (5 bases). The germline V and J ends were trimmed by 3 bases and 6 bases, with 12 bases remaining between them. This CDR3 region has 13 residues. The germline V gene has CDR1 KGHSH and CDR2 LQKENI. The chain's CDR3 is CASSPNQGSEQYF. The CDR3 DNA reads TGTGCCAGCTCACCGAATCAGGGCTCCGAGCAGTACTTC.

The gene calls are TRBV7-2 and TRBJ2-1; no clear D. Germline lookup yields CDR1 SGHTA and CDR2 FQGNSA. The V end lost 3 bases, the J end lost 4 bases, and 10 bases lay between the germline ends. There are 14 residues in the CDR3. CDR3 sequence reads: CASSLTQLYNEQFF. The DNA for the CDR3 is TGTGCCAGCAGCTTGACCCAATTATACAATGAGCAGTTCTTC.

V is TRBV4-3 and J is TRBJ2-3, with D perhaps being TRBD1 or TRBD2 (5 bases each). The length of the CDR3 is 15 residues. Trimming cost V 0 bases and J 6 bases, with 13 bases left between them. Germline lookup yields CDR1 LGHNA and CDR2 YSLEER. DNA for the CDR3: TGCGCCAGCAGCCAAGAGGACCCGGGACGGGATACGCAGTATTTT. This gives the protein CASSQEDPGRDTQYF.

This clonotype was picked up many times. The rearrangement uses TRBV9 and TRBJ2-1; no clear D gene. Germline values: CDR1 SGDLS, CDR2 YYNGEE. The V gene lost 0 bases and the J gene lost 6 bases, with 13 bases spanning the gap. This CDR3 comprises 15 residues. The CDR3 DNA is TGTGCCAGCAGCGTAGCGGGTAGCCAGAGCAATGAGCAGTTCTTC. It encodes CASSVAGSQSNEQFF.

The V call is TRBV12-3 or TRBV12-4, the J call TRBJ2-1; TRBD2 agrees at 11 bases. The V gene end was trimmed by 1 base and the J gene end by 5 bases; junction bases not matched to a gene: 4. The CDR3 has 16 amino acids. The CDR3 reads CASSLGRGLADNEQFF. DNA for the CDR3: TGTGCCAGCAGTTTAGGAAGGGGACTAGCGGACAATGAGCAGTTCTTC.

In its sample, this clonotype was seen a few times. The J gene is TRBJ2-7, the V gene TRBV20-1; the D gene is possibly TRBD2 (6 bases). Germline V gene sequence: CDR1 DFQATT, CDR2 SNEGSKA (reference sequence). CDR3 size: 15 residues. Trimming cost V 4 bases and J 1 base, with 17 bases left between them. This chain's CDR3 is CSATRGSHISYEQYF. The CDR3 DNA is TGCAGTGCTACCCGGGGGAGTCACATTTCCTACGAGCAGTACTTC.

This clonotype showed up many times. The V and J genes are TRBV20-1 and TRBJ2-1; 8 positions match TRBD2. The CDR3 extends over 13 amino acids. J lost 7 bases, V lost 4 bases, and 6 bases had no gene match. The germline V gene has CDR1 DFQATT and CDR2 SNEGSKA (reference sequence). The CDR3 bases are TGCAGTGCTACAGCGGGAGTATTGAATGAGCAGTTCTTC. This encodes CSATAGVLNEQFF.

By its share, this clonotype is medium-sized. The CDR3 spells CSARERVKNIQYF. In DNA, the CDR3 is TGCAGTGCTAGAGAGCGCGTAAAAAACATTCAGTACTTC. The rearrangement joins TRBV20-1 to TRBJ2-4; D uncertain. V was pared by 0 bases and J by 4 bases, with 7 bases between. This CDR3 has 13 residues. Germline-derived CDR1 and CDR2 are DFQATT and SNEGSKA (reference sequence).

This clonotype was detected a few times. V and J are TRBV6-6 and TRBJ2-7; the D is unclear. The V end lost 2 bases, the J end lost 4 bases, and 9 bases lay between the germline ends. The CDR3 spans 13 residues. Germline lookup yields CDR1 MNHNY and CDR2 SVGAGI (reference sequence). The CDR3 region has the DNA TGTGCCAGCAGTTACCCATATTCATACGAGCAGTACTTC. Translating it yields CASSYPYSYEQYF.

This clonotype was seen a handful of times. The chain has TRBV12-3 or TRBV12-4 and TRBJ2-5; 8 bases are shared with TRBD1. V shed 6 bases and J 14 bases; nucleotides not matched to a gene: 8. This CDR3 is built from 11 residues. CDR3 DNA sequence: TGTGCCAGCAGATCGGACAGGGCAATATACTTC. It is translated as CASRSDRAIYF.

This clonotype was counted many times. The chain recombines TRBV20-1 with TRBJ2-5; maybe TRBD2 (5 bases). This CDR3 has 13 residues. V was trimmed by 6 bases and J by 4 bases, leaving 15 bases between them. The germline V gene has CDR1 DFQATT and CDR2 SNEGSKA (reference sequence). CDR3 bases: TGCAGTGCAGAGGGATTTCTAGGAGAGACCCAGTACTTC. It specifies CSAEGFLGETQYF.

The sample holds a few counts of this clonotype. J is TRBJ2-7 and V is TRBV20-1; D tentatively reads TRBD1 or TRBD2 (5 bases each). V gave up 0 bases and J gave up 3 bases, with 12 bases separating them. Germline loops: CDR1 DFQATT, CDR2 SNEGSKA (reference sequence). The CDR3 is made up of 14 amino acids. The CDR3 here is CSARDRGQSYEQYF. In DNA form, the CDR3 reads TGCAGTGCTAGAGATCGGGGCCAGAGCTACGAGCAGTACTTC.

This clonotype was seen only a few times. J is TRBJ2-1 and V is TRBV29-1, with unresolved D. The CDR3 spans 11 residues. Germline V lookup: CDR1 SQVTM, CDR2 ANQGSEA. The V end lost 5 bases, the J end lost 8 bases, and 10 bases lay between the germline ends. CDR3 amino acids: CSVSPPHEQFF. CDR3 bases: TGCAGCGTTTCCCCCCCCCATGAGCAGTTCTTC.

The chain is built from TRBV20-1 and TRBJ2-1; D call uncertain. The length of the CDR3 is 12 residues. The ends were cut back, 3 bases at V and 6 bases at J, with 9 bases in the middle. Germline V gene lookup returns CDR1 DFQATT and CDR2 SNEGSKA (reference sequence). CDR3 bases: TGCAGTGCTAGGCTTTTAGGCAATGAGCAGTTCTTC. Its protein is CSARLLGNEQFF.

The chain employs TRBV3-1 and TRBJ2-2, with TRBD1 identical over 7 bases. CDR3 length equals 17 residues. Germline V CDR1 and CDR2: LGHDT, YNNKEL (reference sequence). The trim removed 0 bases at V and 1 base at J, leaving 5 bases unmatched. The DNA for the CDR3 is TGTGCCAGCAGCCAAGAAGGTTGGGACAGGAACACCGGGGAGCTGTTTTTT. Amino acid sequence: CASSQEGWDRNTGELFF.

This chain joins TRBV7-2 and TRBJ2-1; TRBD1 matches at 8 bases. CDR3 size: 13 residues. Per the germline V gene, CDR1 is SGHTA and CDR2 is FQGNSA. V lost 2 bases, J lost 15 bases, and 9 bases stayed unmatched. CDR3 sequence reads: CASSLRGDRNRFF. The CDR3 region has the DNA TGTGCCAGCAGCTTAAGGGGGGACAGGAATCGGTTCTTC. The whole variable domain, filled in from reference TRBV7-2 and TRBJ2-1, reads GAGVSQSPSNKVTEKGKDVELRCDPISGHTALYWYRQSLGQGLEFLIYFQGNSAPDKSGLPSDRFSAERTGGSVSTLTIQRTQQEDSAVYLCASSLRGDRNRFFGPGTRLTVL.

At least ten counts were recorded for this clonotype. The chain recombines TRBV7-6 with TRBJ2-7; 9 bases agree with TRBD1. With V trimmed by 5 bases and J by 6 bases, 8 bases remained unmatched. CDR3 length: 14 amino acids. CDR1 is SGHVS and CDR2 is FNYEAQ in the germline V gene. CDR3 in amino acids: CASSPRDREREQYF. CDR3 coding DNA: TGTGCCAGCAGCCCCCGGGACAGGGAGCGCGAGCAGTACTTC.

This clonotype has a handful of counts. The chain links TRBV2 to TRBJ1-4, with D possibly matching TRBD1 (5 bases). The germline gives CDR1 SNHLY, CDR2 FYNNEI. With 5 bases removed from V and 0 bases from J, the gap between germline ends came to 7 bases. This CDR3 contains 14 residues. The CDR3 nucleotides read TGTGCCAGCAGTACAGGAGCAACTAATGAAAAACTGTTTTTT. It specifies CASSTGATNEKLFF. The whole variable domain, filled in from reference TRBV2 and TRBJ1-4, reads EPEVTQTPSHQVTQMGQEVILRCVPISNHLYFYWYRQILGQKVEFLVSFYNNEISEKSEIFDDQFSVERPDGSNFTLKIRSTKLEDSAMYFCASSTGATNEKLFFGSGTQLSVL.

The chain couples TRBV28 to TRBJ1-5; D unclear. V lost 10 bases to trimming and J lost 0 bases, with 13 bases between them. The CDR3 length is 14 residues. Germline V lookup: CDR1 MDHEN, CDR2 SYDVKM. The CDR3 DNA is TGTGCCACCATTGGTGGGAATAGCAATCAGCCCCAGCATTTT. Translation gives CATIGGNSNQPQHF.

The chain employs TRBV19 and TRBJ2-2; the D is unclear. The CDR3 is made up of 14 amino acids. CDR1 is LNHDA and CDR2 is SQIVND in the germline V gene (reference sequence). V was pared by 5 bases and J by 7 bases, with 14 bases between. The CDR3 bases are TGTGCCAGTAGTCCTATGGTCACGAACGGGGAGCTGTTTTTT. Amino acids: CASSPMVTNGELFF.

About this clonotype: Its ends do not fully match the called genes, so a read error is possible. V gene TRBV5-5 combines with J gene TRBJ1-6; 7 bases are shared with TRBD1. The CDR3 covers 17 residues. CDR1 is SGHKS and CDR2 is YYEKEE in the germline V gene (reference sequence). The CDR3 here is CASSLDEPGTAYSPLHF. The CDR3 bases are TGTGCCAGCAGTTTGGATGAACCCGGGACAGCGTATTCACCCCTCCACTTT.

The chain has TRBV18 and TRBJ2-1; D is uncertain. Deletions cut 2 bases from V and 7 bases from J, with 9 bases between. The CDR3 extends over 13 amino acids. CDR1 is KGHSH, CDR2 LQKENI, per germline. The CDR3 reads CASSPKSENEQFF. CDR3 sequence (DNA): TGTGCCAGCTCACCAAAGAGCGAGAATGAGCAGTTCTTC.